Listed below are T cell receptor beta chains from one sample, sequenced in a study of Ad26.COV2.S vaccination and SARS-CoV-2 variants. Assay used: immunoSEQ multiplex PCR; TCRdb lists only in-frame clones, some missing. The repertoire includes about 480,000 clones, around 90% of them detected once, and 9.5% to 15% sits in the top ten. The source material was peripheral blood, sampled in a trial of Ad26.COV2.S vaccine versus placebo. These receptors were collected from a person between 18 and 60 years old who received the Ad26.COV2.S COVID-19 vaccine or a placebo. The CDR3 runs from the conserved cysteine through the conserved F or W. Fields, in order: D gene, J gene, V gene, clone size, CDR3 DNA, CDR3 protein. A D gene is named only where the DNA matches it firmly. Expanded clones are given a class, and other clones once, few, many or no size at all.

NA,TRBJ1-2,TRBV6-2/TRBV6-3,NA,TGTGCCAGCAGTTATCTTAACACAGGCTACACCTTC,CASSYLNTGYTF
NA,TRBJ2-5,TRBV4-2,NA,TGTGCCAGCAGCCAAGATAGAGAGACCCAGTACTTC,CASSQDRETQYF
TRBD2,TRBJ2-5,TRBV5-1,NA,TGCGCCAGCAGCTTACCAAGCGGGAGCGGGGAGACCCAGTACTTC,CASSLPSGSGETQYF
TRBD1,TRBJ1-2,TRBV28,NA,TGTGCCAGCAGTTTCGGGACAGGAAACTATGGCTACACCTTC,CASSFGTGNYGYTF
NA,TRBJ1-1,TRBV7-6,NA,TGTGCCAGCAGCGAATCCGGGACAGAAGCTTTCTTT,CASSESGTEAFF
NA,TRBJ1-1,TRBV7-9,once,TGTGCCAGCAGCCCGCCCGCGGGGTCGGGCACTGAAGCTTTCTTT,CASSPPAGSGTEAFF
TRBD1,TRBJ2-1,TRBV3-1/TRBV3-2,few,TGTGCCAGCAGCCTCAGCACAGGGGTTGAGCAGTTCTTC,CASSLSTGVEQFF
TRBD2,TRBJ2-7,TRBV6-2/TRBV6-3,NA,TGTGCCAGCAGCTCTTCGGGACTAGCGGGGGTTAAGTACTTC,CASSSSGLAGVKYF
TRBD1,TRBJ2-7,TRBV6-5,NA,TGTGCCAGCAGTTCAGGACCACCGGGACAGGGCTACGAGCAGTACTTC,CASSSGPPGQGYEQYF
TRBD2,TRBJ2-1,TRBV25-1,NA,TGTGCCAGCAGTAGTATGGGCGGGACTAGCGATAATGAGCAGTTCTTC,CASSSMGGTSDNEQFF
TRBD2,TRBJ2-1,TRBV10-3,NA,TGTGCCATCACCCGAGCGGGAGGTCTTTACAATGAGCAGTTCTTC,CAITRAGGLYNEQFF
NA,TRBJ2-3,TRBV18,NA,TGTGCCAGCTCACCAGGGTCAGATACGCAGTATTTT,CASSPGSDTQYF
NA,TRBJ1-2,TRBV30,NA,TGTGCCTGGAGTGAACGGCGGGACTATGGCTACACCTTC,CAWSERRDYGYTF
NA,TRBJ2-7,TRBV7-6,NA,TGTGCCAGCAGCTTAGATAGTGGGCAGGACTACGAGCAGTACTTC,CASSLDSGQDYEQYF
NA,TRBJ1-2,TRBV12-3/TRBV12-4,once,TGTGCCAGCTCCGGGGGGGCGCGGGGCTACACCTTC,CASSGGARGYTF
TRBD2,TRBJ2-5,TRBV7-2,NA,TGTGCCAGCAGCTTAGCTATCGGACTAGCGTCAGAGACCCAGTACTTC,CASSLAIGLASETQYF
TRBD2,TRBJ2-2,TRBV27,NA,TGTGCCAGCAGTAGCGGGAGCACCGGGGAGCTGTTTTTT,CASSSGSTGELFF
NA,TRBJ2-3,TRBV7-2,NA,TGTGCCAGCAGCGATGGGACCCTATTGGGCGCAGATACGCAGTATTTT,CASSDGTLLGADTQYF
TRBD1,TRBJ2-1,TRBV28,NA,TGTGCCAGCAGTTTATTATCCGGGACAGACAATGAGCAGTTCTTC,CASSLLSGTDNEQFF
TRBD1,TRBJ2-7,TRBV18,NA,TGTGCCAGCTCACCAGACAGGGGTCCCTCCTACGAGCAGTACTTC,CASSPDRGPSYEQYF
NA,TRBJ2-1,TRBV19,NA,TGTGCCAGTAGTCCCTCCGGTCGGGGCAGCAATGAGCAGTTCTTC,CASSPSGRGSNEQFF
TRBD1,TRBJ1-4,TRBV7-9,NA,TGTGCCAGCAGCTTAGCGGCGGGACAGGGACCGAAGTCTAATGAAAAACTGTTTTTT,CASSLAAGQGPKSNEKLFF
NA,TRBJ2-7,TRBV5-1,NA,TGCGCCAGCAGCGAAGACCCGGGGGGCTACTACGAGCAGTACTTC,CASSEDPGGYYEQYF
NA,TRBJ1-6,TRBV6-2/TRBV6-3,NA,TGTGCCAGCAGCCTCGCAACAGGAGCATTGTCACCCCTCCACTTT,CASSLATGALSPLHF
NA,TRBJ2-1,TRBV28,NA,TGTGCCAGCAGTTTACAAAGGGGTGGGCTAGGGGGCTACAATGAGCAGTTCTTC,CASSLQRGGLGGYNEQFF
NA,TRBJ1-1,TRBV5-1,NA,TGCGCCAGCAGTCAAGCCGGGTCCCACACTGAAGCTTTCTTT,CASSQAGSHTEAFF
TRBD1,TRBJ1-1,TRBV2,NA,TGTGCCAGCATTGGACAGGGCACTGAAGCTTTCTTT,CASIGQGTEAFF